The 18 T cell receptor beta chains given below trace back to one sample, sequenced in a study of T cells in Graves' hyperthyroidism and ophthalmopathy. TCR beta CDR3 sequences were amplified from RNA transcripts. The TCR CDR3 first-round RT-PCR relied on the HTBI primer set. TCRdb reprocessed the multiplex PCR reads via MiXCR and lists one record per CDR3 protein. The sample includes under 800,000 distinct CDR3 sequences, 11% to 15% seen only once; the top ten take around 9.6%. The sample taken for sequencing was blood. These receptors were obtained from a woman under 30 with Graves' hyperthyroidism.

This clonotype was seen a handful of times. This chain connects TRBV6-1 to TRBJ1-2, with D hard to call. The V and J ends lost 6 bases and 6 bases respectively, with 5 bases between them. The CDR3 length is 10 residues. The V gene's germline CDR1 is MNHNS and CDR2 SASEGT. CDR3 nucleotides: TGTGCCAGCAGAGGGCATGGCTACACCTTC. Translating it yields CASRGHGYTF.

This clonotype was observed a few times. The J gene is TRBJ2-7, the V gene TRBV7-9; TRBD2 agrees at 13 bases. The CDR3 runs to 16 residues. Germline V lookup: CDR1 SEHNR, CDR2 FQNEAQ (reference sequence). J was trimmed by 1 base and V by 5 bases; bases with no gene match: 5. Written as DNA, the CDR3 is TGTGCCAGCAGCCACGGGACTAGCGGGGCATCCTACGAGCAGTACTTC. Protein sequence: CASSHGTSGASYEQYF.

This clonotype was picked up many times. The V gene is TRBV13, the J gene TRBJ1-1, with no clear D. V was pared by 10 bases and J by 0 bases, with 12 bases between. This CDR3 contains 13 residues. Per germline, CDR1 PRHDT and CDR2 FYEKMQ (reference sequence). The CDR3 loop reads CATSGGLNTEAFF. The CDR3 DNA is TGTGCCACCTCGGGAGGCCTGAACACTGAAGCTTTCTTT.

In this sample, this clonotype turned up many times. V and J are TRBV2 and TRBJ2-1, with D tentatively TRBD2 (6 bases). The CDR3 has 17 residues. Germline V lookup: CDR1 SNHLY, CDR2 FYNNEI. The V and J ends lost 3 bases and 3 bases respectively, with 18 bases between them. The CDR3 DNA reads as TGTGCCAGCAGTGATCCCGAGGAGCGGGCCGACTACAATGAGCAGTTCTTC. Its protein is CASSDPEERADYNEQFF.

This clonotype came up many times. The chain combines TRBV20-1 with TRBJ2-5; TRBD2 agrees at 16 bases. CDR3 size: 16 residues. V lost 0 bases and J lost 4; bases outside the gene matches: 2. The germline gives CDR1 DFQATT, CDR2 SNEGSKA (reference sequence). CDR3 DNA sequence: TGCAGTGCTAGAGATGGGACTAGCGGGAGGGGAGAGACCCAGTACTTC. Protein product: CSARDGTSGRGETQYF.

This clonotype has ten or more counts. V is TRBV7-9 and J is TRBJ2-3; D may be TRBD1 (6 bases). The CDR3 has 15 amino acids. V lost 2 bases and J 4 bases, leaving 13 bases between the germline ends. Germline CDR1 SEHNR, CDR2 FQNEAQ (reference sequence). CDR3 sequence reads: CASSLLRGSADTQYF. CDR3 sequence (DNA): TGTGCCAGCAGCTTACTCAGGGGATCTGCAGATACGCAGTATTTT.

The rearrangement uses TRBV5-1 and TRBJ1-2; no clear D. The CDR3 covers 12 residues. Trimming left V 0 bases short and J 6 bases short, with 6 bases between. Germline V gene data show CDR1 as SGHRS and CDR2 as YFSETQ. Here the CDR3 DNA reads TGCGCCAGCAGCTTGGATGCGGATGGCTACACCTTC. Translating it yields CASSLDADGYTF.

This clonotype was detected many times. The CDR3 DNA follows: TGTGCCAGCAGTCCAACTCTAGCGGGAGTGTATGAGCAGTTCTTC. This sequence encodes CASSPTLAGVYEQFF. This sequence joins TRBV6-1 and TRBJ2-1; 10 bases map to TRBD2. Trimming removed 5 bases from V and 8 bases from J; junction bases left unmatched: 9. CDR1 and CDR2 from the germline V gene are MNHNS and SASEGT. The CDR3 is made up of 15 amino acids.

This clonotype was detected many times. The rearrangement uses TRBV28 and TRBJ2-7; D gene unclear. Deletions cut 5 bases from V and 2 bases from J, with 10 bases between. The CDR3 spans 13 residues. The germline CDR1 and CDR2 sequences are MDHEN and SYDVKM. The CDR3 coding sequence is TGTGCCAGCAGTCCCGGGCCTACCTACGAGCAGTACTTC. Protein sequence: CASSPGPTYEQYF.

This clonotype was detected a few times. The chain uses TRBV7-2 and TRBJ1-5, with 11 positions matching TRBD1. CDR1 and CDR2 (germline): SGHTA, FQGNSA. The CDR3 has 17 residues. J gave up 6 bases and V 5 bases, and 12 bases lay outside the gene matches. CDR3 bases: TGTGCCAGCAGCCCACCACCGGGACAGGGGGTCACTCAGCCCCAGCATTTT. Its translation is CASSPPPGQGVTQPQHF.

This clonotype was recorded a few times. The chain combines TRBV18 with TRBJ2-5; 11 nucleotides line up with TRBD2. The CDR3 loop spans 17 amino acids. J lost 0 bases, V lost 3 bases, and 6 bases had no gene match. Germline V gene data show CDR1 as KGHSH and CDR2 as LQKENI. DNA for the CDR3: TGTGCCAGCTCACCGGGCCAGACTAGCGGGGACCAAGAGACCCAGTACTTC. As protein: CASSPGQTSGDQETQYF. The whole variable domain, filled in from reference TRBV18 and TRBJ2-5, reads NAGVMQNPRHLVRRRGQEARLRCSPMKGHSHVYWYRQLPEEGLKFMVYLQKENIIDESGMPKERFSAEFPKEGPSILRIQQVVRGDSAAYFCASSPGQTSGDQETQYFGPGTRLLVL.

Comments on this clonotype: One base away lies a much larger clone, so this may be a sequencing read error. Here the CDR3 reads CASSISAGGGETQYF. CDR3 sequence (DNA): TGTGCCAGCAGTATCTCAGCGGGAGGGGGGGAGACCCAGTACTTC. J is TRBJ2-5 and V is TRBV27; 10 positions agree with TRBD2. Germline CDR1 and CDR2: MNHEY and SMNVEV (reference sequence). The CDR3 sequence is 15 residues long. The V and J ends lost 5 bases and 5 bases, in that order; junction bases with no gene match: 8.

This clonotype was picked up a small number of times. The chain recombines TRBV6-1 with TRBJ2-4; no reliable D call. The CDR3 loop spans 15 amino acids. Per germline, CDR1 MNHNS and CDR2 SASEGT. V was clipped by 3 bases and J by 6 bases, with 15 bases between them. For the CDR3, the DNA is TGTGCCAGCAGTGATAACTGGGTCCCGGGAAACATTCAGTACTTC. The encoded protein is CASSDNWVPGNIQYF.

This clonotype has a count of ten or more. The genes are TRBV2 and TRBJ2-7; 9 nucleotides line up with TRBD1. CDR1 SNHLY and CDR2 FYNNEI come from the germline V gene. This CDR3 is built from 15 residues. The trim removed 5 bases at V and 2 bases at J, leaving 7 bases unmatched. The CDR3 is CASSPRDRVPYEQYF. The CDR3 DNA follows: TGTGCCAGCAGTCCCCGGGACAGGGTCCCCTACGAGCAGTACTTC.

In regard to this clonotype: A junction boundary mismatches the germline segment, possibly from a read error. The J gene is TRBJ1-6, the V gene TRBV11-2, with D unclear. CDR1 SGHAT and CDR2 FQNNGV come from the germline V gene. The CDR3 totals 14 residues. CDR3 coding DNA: TGTACCAGCAGCAACGACCGCCTAAATTCACCCCTCCACTTT. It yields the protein CTSSNDRLNSPLHF.

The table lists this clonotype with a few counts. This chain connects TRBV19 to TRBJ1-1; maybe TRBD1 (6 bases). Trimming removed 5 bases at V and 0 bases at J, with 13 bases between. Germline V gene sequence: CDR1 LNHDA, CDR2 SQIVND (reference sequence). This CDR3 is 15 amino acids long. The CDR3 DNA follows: TGTGCCAGTAGTCCGCGGGACATCGTGAACACTGAAGCTTTCTTT. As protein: CASSPRDIVNTEAFF. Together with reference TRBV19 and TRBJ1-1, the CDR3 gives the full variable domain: DGGITQSPKYLFRKEGQNVTLSCEQNLNHDAMYWYRQDPGQGLRLIYYSQIVNDFQKGDIAEGYSVSREKKESFPLTVTSAQKNPTAFYLCASSPRDIVNTEAFFGQGTRLTVV.

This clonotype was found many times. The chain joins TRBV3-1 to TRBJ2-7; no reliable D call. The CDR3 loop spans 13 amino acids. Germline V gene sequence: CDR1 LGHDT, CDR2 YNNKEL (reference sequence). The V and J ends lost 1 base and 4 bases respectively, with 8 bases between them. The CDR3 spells CASSQGTYYEQYF. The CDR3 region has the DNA TGTGCCAGCAGCCAAGGGACCTATTACGAGCAGTACTTC.

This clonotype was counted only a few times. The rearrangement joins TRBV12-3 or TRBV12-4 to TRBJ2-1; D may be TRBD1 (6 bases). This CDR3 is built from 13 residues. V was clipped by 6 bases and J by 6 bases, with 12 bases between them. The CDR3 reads CASSSIRGNEQFF. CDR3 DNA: TGTGCCAGCAGCTCTATCAGGGGCAATGAGCAGTTCTTC.